This T cell receptor (beta chain) was documented in a study of blood T cells in healthy people across ages (dated by TCRdb to the mid-2010s). As for the study more broadly: In model experiments, template switching captured roughly one uniquely barcoded TCR beta cDNA molecule for every two T cells. The donors were divided into four age groups: young (average around 16 years), middle-aged (around 37), aged (under 70) and long-lived (roughly 88). To avoid experimental bias, donors of different ages were randomly spread across the sequencing lanes. For two donors (one aged 18 to 30 and one aged 80 or older), the study analyzed two additional independent replicas of 1 million unique cDNA reads from the same blood draw. Age-related changes in TCR beta repertoire diversity were measured in the study by deep sequencing normalized with unique cDNA molecular identifiers. The paper's findings and limits, for the study overall: The CMV infection status of donors was not known, potentially confounding age-related changes in expanded clonotypes. A strong correlation was found between observed TCR beta diversity and the percentage of naive T cells measured by flow cytometry. Compared with the aged group, the long-lived group had more naive CD4+ T cells, fewer expanded clones and increased TCR diversity, suggesting age selection. Estimates of total diversity from one million sequenced T cells were regarded as lower bounds and underestimates. As age increased, observed TCR beta diversity per million T cells dropped in a roughly linear way, and a significant reduction was already evident by age about 36. Since profiling was done on bulk unsorted PBMCs, naive and antigen-experienced compartments could not be conclusively compared.

The library was prepared using 5' RACE. The data were produced on an Illumina HiSeq 2500. The second PCR ran for about 7 to 11 cycles and used a J-beta primer mix along with a sample-barcoded 5' primer. A unique molecular identifier was introduced onto each TCR beta cDNA molecule by a template-switch 5' adaptor carrying 12 random nucleotides. At least 2.5 million CDR3-containing paired-end reads were obtained from each sample. First-strand cDNA was synthesized from all RNA with the Mint cDNA synthesis kit, primed by a TRBC-specific oligonucleotide. After uracil-DNA glycosylase treatment, a first 18-cycle PCR used universal primers M1SS and BC2_uni_R on all cDNA. In the authors' own workflow: For normalization, 1 million high-quality reads were randomly selected from each sample, with every read carrying a distinct molecular identifier. Instead of being binned into consensus sequences, reads with shared molecular identifiers were discarded. CDR3 identification, clonotype clustering and error correction used MiTCR with a Q25 quality threshold and the strictest error-elimination algorithm. A nonparametric unseen species model with Euler transformation was used to estimate a lower bound on total TCR beta diversity. The public reads were quality trimmed at Q25 with fastp and then assembled into clones with MiXCR by TCRdb, keeping productive beta chains. One record per CDR3 amino acid sequence lists the most common genes and DNA. The V and J calls, along with clone size, are taken from TCRdb and not from the paper's own processing. The sample profile shows approximately 1.5 million distinct CDR3 sequences; roughly 32% of them were found once. The ten largest clones take up about 10% of the sample.

Notes on this clonotype: Its binding antigen is unknown. One base away there is no much larger clone; base qualities are not given.

Systemically healthy Caucasian individuals from Russia, roughly 40 in total and aged about 6 to 95 years, were included as donors. About 9.6 milliliters of peripheral blood were collected from each donor into EDTA-treated Vacutainer tubes. Ficoll-Paque density-gradient centrifugation was used to isolate PBMCs, with at least 7 million obtained per sample. Total RNA was extracted from PBMCs with Trizol reagent, with at least 6 micrograms obtained per sample. Naive CD45RAhigh/CD27high T cell percentages were measured by flow cytometry on a PBMC aliquot from every donor. This sequence was found in a woman aged 25 to 39 in good health. The sample was blood.

The bases are TGCGCCAGCAGCCGCGGGACAGGGGGCAGTTACTATGGCTACACCTTC. This yields the protein CASSRGTGGSYYGYTF. The chain links TRBV4-1 with TRBJ1-2, with 12 junctional bases fitting TRBD1. Trimming leaves V shorter by 4 bases and J shorter by 3 bases, with the junction holding 6 bases beyond the gene matches. CDR3 length: 16 amino acids, cysteine to phenylalanine. Kept here is only the CDR3 DNA, which spans 48 bases and is read in frame from base 1. CDR1 and CDR2 are drawn from the germline V gene: MGHRA, YSYEKL.